This T cell receptor (beta chain) was identified during a study of shared clonotypes between healthy human individuals. General study points: As a rule, naive subsets had a larger estimated richness than memory subsets.

With respect to this clone: Its antigen is unidentified. The junction departs from germline at one end; a sequencing error may be responsible.

The assay was immunoSEQ multiplex PCR, and TCRdb's table has in-frame clones only and misses some. Here the sample spans some 2,000,000 clones, roughly 95% being singletons. All donors were healthy HIV-negative adults lacking recent acute infections or vaccinations. Specimen: naive CD4+ T cells sorted from blood. This sample's subset: CD45RA+ positively selected. This TCR came from a man aged 18 to 29 in good health.

CDR3 in amino acids: CAISDRTGVKSFF. Here the CDR3 DNA reads TGTGCCATCAGTGACAGGACAGGGGTCAAGTCTTTCTTT. The V gene is TRBV6-1, the J gene TRBJ1-1; 9 bases align to TRBD1. Germline CDR1 is MNHNS and CDR2 is SASEGT. CDR3 length: 13 amino acids.